The table lists the clone carrying this T cell receptor beta chain with a few counts. The data belong to a study of response to subunit inactivated influenza vaccine. One entry per CDR3 protein results from TCRdb running MiXCR on the RT-PCR reads. The table lists about 540,000 distinct CDR3 sequences, around a quarter of them singletons. This sample also belongs to another study, concerning T cells expressing NK-cell markers. That work adds: TCR beta cDNA was made by 5'RACE template switching with UMIs.

The sample was CD4+ T cells sorted from PBMCs, taken about 13 days after vaccination. This TCR derives from a man aged 45-60 years who received an inactivated influenza vaccine.

The CDR3 is CASSEPGPGELFF. Here the CDR3 DNA reads TGTGCCAGCAGTGAACCGGGTCCCGGGGAGCTGTTTTTT. V is TRBV25-1 and J is TRBJ2-2; D unresolved. This CDR3 spans 13 amino acids. CDR1 is MGHDK and CDR2 is SYGVNS in the germline V gene. Trimming took 2 bases from V and 6 from J, leaving 7 bases between them.